These 30 T cell receptor beta chains came from one sample sequenced in a study of OX40 agonist ivuxolimab in advanced cancers. Assay used: immunoSEQ multiplex PCR; TCRdb lists only in-frame clones, some missing. The sample consists of some 31,000 clones, approximately 89% of them appearing once. The sequencing here drew on CD4+ or CD8+ T cells sorted from blood, taken in a trial of the OX40 agonist ivuxolimab. The receptor source for this set is an adult with an advanced solid tumor such as melanoma, head and neck, liver or kidney cancer.

The J gene is TRBJ2-1, the V gene TRBV18; D call uncertain. V was cut by 0 bases and J by 0 bases, with 9 bases left in between. The CDR3 extends over 16 amino acids. Germline V gene sequence: CDR1 KGHSH, CDR2 LQKENI. The CDR3 DNA sequence: TGTGCCAGCTCACCACCTGGCCAAGGCTCCTACAATGAGCAGTTCTTC. This encodes CASSPPGQGSYNEQFF.

The chain links TRBV7-2 to TRBJ2-7, with D perhaps TRBD2 (5 bases). The germline gives CDR1 SGHTA, CDR2 FQGNSA. Trimming stripped 6 bases from V and 4 bases from J, with 13 bases between. The CDR3 length is 13 residues. CDR3 DNA: TGTGCCAGCAGTCTCGGGGTCCTTTACGAGCAGTACTTC. Residues: CASSLGVLYEQYF.

The V call is TRBV6-5, the J call TRBJ2-3; 7 bases align to TRBD1. Germline CDR1 and CDR2: MNHEY and SVGAGI. J was trimmed by 0 bases and V by 7 bases; bases with no gene match: 7. This CDR3 is built from 15 residues. The CDR3 reads CASTTGQVSTDTQYF. The CDR3, as DNA: TGTGCCAGCACAACCGGACAGGTTAGCACAGATACGCAGTATTTT.

The CDR3 spells CSTESRKLFF. CDR3 sequence (DNA): TGCAGTACTGAATCCCGAAAACTGTTTTTT. This chain joins TRBV20-1 and TRBJ1-4; unclear D gene. The V gene lost 8 bases and the J gene lost 10 bases, with 11 bases spanning the gap. Germline-derived CDR1 and CDR2 are DFQATT and SNEGSKA (reference sequence). The CDR3 is made up of 10 amino acids.

This chain joins TRBV5-1 and TRBJ2-3; D may be TRBD2 (6 bases). CDR1 and CDR2 (germline): SGHRS, YFSETQ. The CDR3 contains 18 residues. Trimming pared 3 bases from V and 0 bases from J, leaving 20 bases between. The CDR3 DNA reads TGCGCCAGCAGCTGGCTACCGGGAGAGGAGTCTAGCACAGATACGCAGTATTTT. Protein: CASSWLPGEESSTDTQYF.

CDR3 coding DNA: TGTGCCAGCTTAGCTGGGGGGCTTGCCAATGAGCAGTTCTTC. It yields the protein CASLAGGLANEQFF. The chain joins TRBV2 to TRBJ2-1; tentatively, D is TRBD1 or TRBD2 (6 bases each). The CDR3 loop spans 14 amino acids. Trimming shortened V by 8 bases and J by 6 bases, and 17 bases separated the two germline ends. Germline lookup yields CDR1 SNHLY and CDR2 FYNNEI.

This sequence joins TRBV14 and TRBJ1-1; D is unresolved. Trimming removed 7 bases at V and 5 bases at J, with 11 bases between. The CDR3 length is 12 residues. CDR1 and CDR2 (germline): SGHDN, FVKESK. In DNA form, the CDR3 reads TGTGCCAGCACAATTCACGGGACTGAAGCTTTCTTT. This codes for CASTIHGTEAFF.

V gene TRBV6-4 combines with J gene TRBJ2-1; D might be TRBD2 (5 bases). Between the trimmed V and J ends, which lost 3 bases and 8 bases, there was a span of 14 bases. Germline values: CDR1 MRHNA, CDR2 SNTAGT. The CDR3 consists of 14 residues. For the CDR3, the DNA is TGTGCCAGCAGTGAGAGCCCGTCGGGGTATGAGCAGTTCTTC. It specifies CASSESPSGYEQFF.

The rearrangement joins TRBV27 to TRBJ2-7; TRBD1 matches 10 bases. The CDR3 runs 16 residues. J lost 0 bases, V lost 7 bases, and 9 bases had no gene match. CDR1 and CDR2 (germline): MNHEY, SMNVEV (reference sequence). The CDR3 region is CASIVGRDRGSYEQYF. CDR3 in DNA: TGTGCCAGCATAGTGGGGAGGGACAGGGGCTCCTACGAGCAGTACTTC.

The rearrangement uses TRBV29-1 and TRBJ1-2; 9 nucleotides agree with TRBD1. J lost 3 bases, V lost 0 bases, and 23 bases had no gene match. The CDR3 consists of 21 residues. Germline CDR1 reads SQVTM; CDR2 reads ANQGSEA. CDR3 DNA: TGCAGCGTTGAAGATCTTTGGGGCCGAGGAGTACGGGACAGGGTATACTATGGCTACACCTTC. Its translation is CSVEDLWGRGVRDRVYYGYTF.

This chain joins TRBV27 and TRBJ1-2; D is unresolved. Germline CDR1 and CDR2: MNHEY and SMNVEV (reference sequence). V lost 4 bases and J 4 bases, leaving 7 bases between the germline ends. This CDR3 contains 12 residues. Written as DNA, the CDR3 is TGTGCCAGCAGTTCCCCAGTCTATGGCTACACCTTC. As protein: CASSSPVYGYTF.

The V and J genes are TRBV28 and TRBJ2-1; no definite D call. Per germline, CDR1 MDHEN and CDR2 SYDVKM. The ends were cut back, 2 bases at V and 6 bases at J, with 5 bases in the middle. This CDR3 spans 12 amino acids. Here the CDR3 reads CASSLTGNEQFF. The CDR3 DNA sequence: TGTGCCAGCAGTTTAACCGGCAATGAGCAGTTCTTC. The variable domain in full, completed from reference TRBV28 and TRBJ2-1, reads DVKVTQSSRYLVKRTGEKVFLECVQDMDHENMFWYRQDPGLGLRLIYFSYDVKMKEKGDIPEGYSVSREKKERFSLILESASTNQTSMYLCASSLTGNEQFFGPGTRLTVL.

V usage is TRBV13 and J usage is TRBJ2-7, with D hard to call. V dropped 0 bases and J dropped 6 bases, with 15 bases sitting between them. The CDR3 has 15 residues. Per the germline V gene, CDR1 is PRHDT and CDR2 is FYEKMQ (reference sequence). The CDR3 nucleotides read TGTGCCAGCAGCTTAGGCTGGGGTTATCGAATCGAGCAGTACTTC. It specifies CASSLGWGYRIEQYF.

The chain recombines TRBV19 with TRBJ2-7, with D possibly TRBD2 on 5 matching bases. Trimming removed 3 bases at V and 7 bases at J, with 19 bases between. CDR1 LNHDA and CDR2 SQIVND come from the germline V gene (reference sequence). CDR3 size: 15 residues. The CDR3 protein is CASSIAGVYRNEQYF. Here the CDR3 DNA reads TGTGCCAGTAGTATTGCCGGGGTATATCGTAATGAGCAGTACTTC.

The chain joins TRBV5-4 to TRBJ2-2; D gene uncertain. The V end lost 0 bases, the J end lost 6 bases, and 12 bases lay between the germline ends. The CDR3 runs 15 residues. CDR1 is SGHNT, CDR2 YYREEE, per germline (reference sequence). The CDR3 region has the DNA TGTGCCAGCAGCTTGGGAGAAAACTCGGCCGGGGAGCTGTTTTTT. Translation: CASSLGENSAGELFF.

DNA for the CDR3: TGTGCCAGCAGCTTTCCAGGGAGAGGGGATAGCAATCAGCCCCAGCATTTT. Amino acid sequence: CASSFPGRGDSNQPQHF. J is TRBJ1-5 and V is TRBV5-4; D possibly corresponds to TRBD1 (5 bases). CDR1 is SGHNT and CDR2 is YYREEE in the germline V gene (reference sequence). The CDR3 sequence is 17 residues long. V was pared by 2 bases and J by 0 bases, with 15 bases between.

This clone was recorded once. This chain connects TRBV27 to TRBJ2-7; no firm D call. The germline V and J ends were trimmed by 0 bases and 0 bases, with 12 bases remaining between them. The CDR3 is made up of 16 amino acids. Germline V lookup: CDR1 MNHEY, CDR2 SMNVEV (reference sequence). The CDR3 sequence: CASSLSTQMSSYEQYF. The CDR3 nucleotides are TGTGCCAGCAGTTTATCGACCCAGATGAGCTCCTACGAGCAGTACTTC.

The chain combines TRBV10-3 with TRBJ2-2; 8 nucleotides line up with TRBD2. The CDR3 length is 17 residues. Germline V lookup: CDR1 ENHRY, CDR2 SYGVKD. Trimming took 6 bases from V and 0 from J; bases not matched to a gene: 9. The CDR3 bases are TGTGCCATCAGCAGAAGCGGGAGAACCGCGAACACCGGGGAGCTGTTTTTT. This translates into CAISRSGRTANTGELFF.

The chain is built from TRBV7-9 and TRBJ2-7; the D gene is possibly TRBD1 (8 bases). CDR1 and CDR2 (germline): SEHNR, FQNEAQ (reference sequence). Between the trimmed V and J ends, which lost 8 bases and 0 bases, there was a span of 14 bases. The CDR3 is 14 residues long. The CDR3 coding sequence is TGTGCCAGCGGGGGGGACAGGAGCTCCTACGAGCAGTACTTC. This encodes CASGGDRSSYEQYF.

The rearrangement joins TRBV7-9 to TRBJ1-5, with a weak D call TRBD1 (5 bases). This CDR3 has 16 residues. With 1 base removed from V and 5 bases from J, the gap between germline ends came to 15 bases. Germline V CDR1 and CDR2: SEHNR, FQNEAQ (reference sequence). CDR3 coding DNA: TGTGCCAGCAGCTTAGTGACTGGGGGTAATGATCAGCCCCAGCATTTT. Amino acids: CASSLVTGGNDQPQHF.

The chain carries TRBV27 and TRBJ1-1, with D possibly matching TRBD1 (6 bases). V was cut by 8 bases and J by 3 bases, with 13 bases left in between. Germline CDR1 is MNHEY and CDR2 is SMNVEV (reference sequence). This CDR3 is 13 amino acids long. CDR3: CASQGQIDTEAFF. The CDR3 DNA is TGTGCCAGCCAGGGGCAGATTGACACTGAAGCTTTCTTT.

The sample holds one count of this clone. V is TRBV15 and J is TRBJ2-7; D uncertain. Germline lookup yields CDR1 LNHNV and CDR2 YYDKDF (reference sequence). V gave up 4 bases and J gave up 3 bases, with 10 bases separating them. The CDR3 contains 13 residues. For the CDR3, the DNA is TGTGCCACCAGCACCCTTGACCGCTACGAGCAGTACTTC. It specifies CATSTLDRYEQYF. Full variable domain (missing parts from reference TRBV15 and TRBJ2-7): DAMVIQNPRYQVTQFGKPVTLSCSQTLNHNVMYWYQQKSSQAPKLLFHYYDKDFNNEADTPDNFQSRRPNTSFCFLDIRSPGLGDTAMYLCATSTLDRYEQYFGPGTRLTVT.

The chain links TRBV6-1 to TRBJ2-7; the D is unclear. The length of the CDR3 is 11 residues. The germline V and J ends were trimmed by 5 bases and 6 bases, with 8 bases remaining between them. CDR1 MNHNS and CDR2 SASEGT come from the germline V gene. This CDR3 is CASSWPGEQYF. DNA for the CDR3: TGTGCCAGCAGTTGGCCCGGCGAGCAGTACTTC.

The chain is built from TRBV5-6 and TRBJ2-7, with D maybe TRBD1 (5 bases). The CDR3 loop spans 15 amino acids. Germline assignment: CDR1 SGHDT and CDR2 YYEEEE. Trimming pared 0 bases from V and 3 bases from J, leaving 13 bases between. CDR3 nucleotide sequence: TGTGCCAGCAGCTTGGTCGCGACAGAGAACTACGAGCAGTACTTC. Protein product: CASSLVATENYEQYF.

The chain links TRBV10-1 to TRBJ2-3, with 9 bases aligning to TRBD1. The CDR3 loop spans 15 amino acids. Trimming at V came to 2 bases and at J to 3 bases, leaving 3 bases not matched to a gene. Germline values: CDR1 WNHNN, CDR2 SYGVQD (reference sequence). CDR3 DNA sequence: TGCGCCAGCAGTGAGGGGACAGGGAGTACAGATACGCAGTATTTT. Residues: CASSEGTGSTDTQYF.

The genes are TRBV4-3 and TRBJ2-5; 14 bases agree with TRBD2. Germline values: CDR1 LGHNA, CDR2 YSLEER. V lost 0 bases, J lost 0 bases, and 6 bases stayed unmatched. The CDR3 has 19 amino acids. CDR3: CASSQDRTSGRSYQETQYF. The CDR3 nucleotides read TGCGCCAGCAGCCAAGATAGGACTAGCGGGAGGTCCTACCAAGAGACCCAGTACTTC.

This clone was counted between two and nine times. This sequence joins TRBV25-1 and TRBJ2-1; tentatively, D is TRBD2 (5 bases). The CDR3 has 16 amino acids. Germline V gene sequence: CDR1 MGHDK, CDR2 SYGVNS. V shed 3 bases and J shed 4 bases, with 16 bases lying between them. CDR3 sequence (DNA): TGTGCCAGCAGTGATAGGGTCCATGAGGGATACAATGAGCAGTTCTTC. Translating it yields CASSDRVHEGYNEQFF.

The rearrangement joins TRBV6-5 to TRBJ2-3, with a weak D call TRBD2 (5 bases). This CDR3 comprises 15 residues. Germline CDR1 is MNHEY and CDR2 is SVGAGI. V lost 6 bases and J lost 1, with 14 bases in between. This chain's CDR3 is CASSLQKAGTDTQYF. In DNA form, the CDR3 reads TGTGCCAGCAGCTTACAAAAAGCGGGCACAGATACGCAGTATTTT.

The gene calls are TRBV6-5 and TRBJ1-2; the D gene is possibly TRBD1 (6 bases). The V and J ends lost 6 bases and 5 bases respectively, with 19 bases between them. CDR3 length: 15 amino acids. Per the germline V gene, CDR1 is MNHEY and CDR2 is SVGAGI. The CDR3 DNA follows: TGTGCCAGCAGCCTTAACAGGGTCTTCACGTATGGCTACACCTTC. Amino acids: CASSLNRVFTYGYTF.

The CDR3 DNA is TGTGCCAGCAGCGATAATTGGGGGGGCGCAAGGAATGGCTACACCTTC. This sequence encodes CASSDNWGGARNGYTF. This chain uses TRBV13 with TRBJ1-2, with D perhaps TRBD1 (6 bases). Trimming left V 5 bases short and J 6 bases short, with 22 bases between. Germline V gene data show CDR1 as PRHDT and CDR2 as FYEKMQ (reference sequence). CDR3 length equals 16 residues.